This is a list of T cell receptor beta chains from one sample in a study of blood T cell repertoires in COVID-19. The method was immunoSEQ multiplex PCR; TCRdb's version includes in-frame clones alone and lacks a portion of them. The table includes about 180,000 clones, roughly 84% detected once. Sequenced sample: peripheral blood. The receptor set was obtained from a human donor in a cohort sampled during active COVID-19. Both conserved end residues are part of each CDR3. The D gene is left open where the match is weak. Only some rows state a clone size, as once, few, many or a class for expanded clones.

J gene | D gene | V gene | clone size | CDR3 DNA | CDR3 protein
TRBJ2-7 | NA | TRBV7-6 | NA | TGTGCCAGCAGCTTAGAACAGGGTCCAACCTACGAGCAGTACTTC | CASSLEQGPTYEQYF
TRBJ2-7 | NA | TRBV4-1 | NA | TGCGCCAGCAGCCAAGTACGATCCCTAATCTACGAGCAGTACTTC | CASSQVRSLIYEQYF
TRBJ2-7 | TRBD1 | TRBV24-1 | once | TGTGCCACCAGTGACCGACAGGGCGGAGAGCAGTACTTC | CATSDRQGGEQYF
TRBJ1-1 | NA | TRBV2 | NA | TGTGCCAGCAGTGAGAGGGGAGGGAACACTGAAGCTTTCTTT | CASSERGGNTEAFF
TRBJ1-1 | NA | TRBV27 | NA | TGTGCCAGCAGACCAGGCTCAGGGGTCACTGAAGCTTTCTTT | CASRPGSGVTEAFF
TRBJ1-4 | NA | TRBV6-2/TRBV6-3 | NA | TGTGCCAGCAGTGGTCGCGGAGGCTCTAATGAAAAACTGTTTTTT | CASSGRGGSNEKLFF
TRBJ2-7 | TRBD2 | TRBV9 | NA | TGTGCCAGCAGCGTATCGAGCGGGAGGTCCGAGCAGTACTTC | CASSVSSGRSEQYF
TRBJ1-4 | NA | TRBV7-9 | NA | TGTGCCAGCAGCTTAGCCGGAGATTACGAAAAACTGTTTTTT | CASSLAGDYEKLFF
TRBJ1-1 | TRBD1 | TRBV7-9 | NA | TGTGCCAGCAGCTTCACAGGGGGAACTGAAGCTTTCTTT | CASSFTGGTEAFF
TRBJ2-7 | TRBD2 | TRBV28 | NA | TGTGCCAGCAGTCACCGGACTAGCGGGATTTACGAGCAGTACTTC | CASSHRTSGIYEQYF
TRBJ2-5 | TRBD1 | TRBV2 | few | TGTGCCAGCACCTTAGGAGGACAGGGAGGCCAAGAGACCCAGTACTTC | CASTLGGQGGQETQYF
TRBJ2-7 | TRBD2 | TRBV5-1 | NA | TGCGCCAGCAGCTTGGCCGTAGCGGGAGGCTCCTACGAGCAGTACTTC | CASSLAVAGGSYEQYF
TRBJ2-7 | NA | TRBV6-2/TRBV6-3 | NA | TGTGCCAGCAGTTTCGGGACTCGCGACGAGCAGTACTTC | CASSFGTRDEQYF
TRBJ2-7 | TRBD1 | TRBV7-3 | NA | TGTGCCAGCAGCTTGACAGGGGGGGTGTACGAGCAGTACTTC | CASSLTGGVYEQYF
TRBJ2-7 | NA | TRBV12-3/TRBV12-4 | NA | TGTGCCAGCAGTTTAGGGTTGCAGGGAGGGCAGTACTTC | CASSLGLQGGQYF
TRBJ1-6 | TRBD1 | TRBV6-4 | NA | TGTGCCAGCGGGACAGGGGATTCACCCCTCCACTTT | CASGTGDSPLHF
TRBJ1-6 | TRBD1 | TRBV5-6 | NA | TGTGCCAGCAGCTCAGGGGACAGTAATTCACCCCTCCACTTT | CASSSGDSNSPLHF
TRBJ1-2 | TRBD1 | TRBV27 | NA | TGTGCCAGCAGTACGAAAACAGGGGCCCTAGGGGGCTACACCTTC | CASSTKTGALGGYTF
TRBJ2-7 | TRBD2 | TRBV19 | NA | TGTGCCAGTAGCACAGGACTAGCGGGAGGTTACGAGCAGTACTTC | CASSTGLAGGYEQYF
TRBJ2-5 | TRBD1 | TRBV24-1 | once | TGTGCCACCAGTCCCCGGGACAGGGCCACCGTTACCTACCAAGAGACCCAGTACTTC | CATSPRDRATVTYQETQYF
TRBJ2-6 | NA | TRBV24-1 | NA | TGTGCCACCAGTGATCCGGAGGGAGGACCCTCTGGGGCCAACGTCCTGACTTTC | CATSDPEGGPSGANVLTF
TRBJ1-2 | TRBD1 | TRBV5-1 | NA | TGCGCCAGCAGCGAAACACCGGGACAGTTTAACTATGGCTACACCTTC | CASSETPGQFNYGYTF
TRBJ2-5 | TRBD1 | TRBV18 | NA | TGTGCCAGCTCACCACGAGTAGGGGGCCCCCGGACCCAGTACTTC | CASSPRVGGPRTQYF
TRBJ1-3 | NA | TRBV5-1 | NA | TGCGCCAGCCACAAGGGGGGGGCTGGAAACACCATATATTTT | CASHKGGAGNTIYF
TRBJ1-2 | TRBD1 | TRBV7-8 | NA | TGTGCCAGCAGCCCGGGGACAGCAGATCGTGGCTACACCTTC | CASSPGTADRGYTF
TRBJ2-7 | NA | TRBV28 | NA | TGTGCCAGCGGGAGGGGGGGTTACGAGCAGTACTTC | CASGRGGYEQYF
TRBJ2-7 | TRBD1 | TRBV6-2/TRBV6-3 | NA | TGTGCCAGCAGCCCACTCGGACAGGGCCTCCTCCTAGAGCAGTACTTC | CASSPLGQGLLLEQYF
TRBJ2-7 | TRBD1 | TRBV11-1 | NA | TGTGCCAGCAGCACGAACAGGGGCGAGCAGTACTTC | CASSTNRGEQYF
TRBJ1-4 | NA | TRBV18 | NA | TGTGCCAGCTCACCACCGGGGCCGTTACGGGAAAAACTGTTTTTT | CASSPPGPLREKLFF
TRBJ2-5 | TRBD1 | TRBV5-4 | NA | TGTGCCAGCAGCCCCGTGGGGACAGGCGAGGAGACCCAGTACTTC | CASSPVGTGEETQYF
TRBJ1-5 | NA | TRBV6-1 | NA | TGTGCCAGCAGTGATCGGGCAGGGGAGAGGCCCCAGCATTTT | CASSDRAGERPQHF
TRBJ1-3 | NA | TRBV19 | NA | TGTGCCAGTAACGGACAGAACTCTGGAAACACCATATATTTT | CASNGQNSGNTIYF
TRBJ2-3 | TRBD2 | TRBV6-1 | NA | TGTGCCAGCAGTGATCCTACCGGGGGGGCAGATACGCAGTATTTT | CASSDPTGGADTQYF
TRBJ1-6 | NA | TRBV5-4 | NA | TGTGCCAGCAGGTTTACAGGGAAGGGGAATAATTCACCCCTCCACTTT | CASRFTGKGNNSPLHF
TRBJ2-7 | NA | TRBV12-3/TRBV12-4 | NA | TGTGCCAGCACGTTAGGGGGATCCTACGAGCAGTACTTC | CASTLGGSYEQYF
TRBJ1-6 | NA | TRBV5-4 | few | TGTGCCAGCAGCTTGGGGACGACTAGCCACTCACCCCTCCACTTT | CASSLGTTSHSPLHF
TRBJ1-4 | TRBD1 | TRBV28 | NA | TGTGCCAGCAGACCAGGGGGCGCGGGTGAAAAACTGTTTTTT | CASRPGGAGEKLFF
TRBJ1-4 | TRBD1 | TRBV5-1 | NA | TGCGCCAGCAGCCCAGGACAGGCCGGTGAAAAACTGTTTTTT | CASSPGQAGEKLFF
TRBJ2-1 | TRBD2 | TRBV25-1 | NA | TGTGCCAGCAGTGGGGGACTAGCGGTCAATGAGCAGTTCTTC | CASSGGLAVNEQFF
TRBJ2-7 | NA | TRBV3-1/TRBV3-2 | few | TGTGCCAGCAGCTCTCGGACAACCTACGAGCAGTACTTC | CASSSRTTYEQYF
TRBJ1-1 | NA | TRBV12-3/TRBV12-4 | NA | TGTGCCAGCAGTCGCTATGAAGTTGCCTTT | CASSRYEVAF
TRBJ2-2 | NA | TRBV10-2 | NA | TGCGCCAGCAGTGAAAGCAGGGCCGACACCGGGGAGCTGTTTTTT | CASSESRADTGELFF
TRBJ1-6 | NA | TRBV7-2 | NA | TGTGCCAGCAGCTCGGGACATCCTAGCTCCTATAATTCACCCCTCCACTTT | CASSSGHPSSYNSPLHF
TRBJ2-5 | NA | TRBV6-5 | NA | TGTGCCAGCAGTTACTTAGGAGGGTTGGAGACCCAGTACTTC | CASSYLGGLETQYF
TRBJ1-1 | NA | TRBV2 | NA | TGTGCCAGCACCCTGAGGGAGGTTAACACTGAAGCTTTCTTT | CASTLREVNTEAFF
TRBJ2-7 | NA | TRBV7-3 | NA | TGTGCCAGCAGCTTAGGAGGCGGCTACGAGCAGTACTTC | CASSLGGGYEQYF
TRBJ1-4 | TRBD1 | TRBV5-1 | NA | TGCGCCAGCAGCTTAGGGGACAGTAATGAAAAACTGTTTTTT | CASSLGDSNEKLFF
TRBJ1-2 | TRBD1 | TRBV6-2/TRBV6-3 | NA | TGTGCCAGCAGTTTTCGGGACAGACGATTGAACTATGGCTACACCTTC | CASSFRDRRLNYGYTF
TRBJ1-1 | NA | TRBV9 | NA | TGTGCCAGTTCCCTAGGGGACACTGAAGCTTTCTTT | CASSLGDTEAFF
TRBJ1-6 | TRBD1 | TRBV6-6 | NA | TGTGCCAGCAGGGACAGGGCCTCGGGTAATTCACCCCTCCACTTT | CASRDRASGNSPLHF
TRBJ2-7 | TRBD1 | TRBV9 | few | TGTGCCAGCAGCGGCCCCGGGACAGGCTACGAGCAGTACTTC | CASSGPGTGYEQYF
TRBJ2-7 | NA | TRBV5-6 | NA | TGTGCCAGCAGCTGGTCACACACCTACGAGCAGTACTTC | CASSWSHTYEQYF
TRBJ1-1 | TRBD1 | TRBV18 | NA | TGTGCCAGCTCACCGGACAGGGGGCGGGGGACTGAAGCTTTCTTT | CASSPDRGRGTEAFF
TRBJ2-7 | TRBD2 | TRBV5-5 | NA | TGTGCCAGCAGCTTGGGGGAGGGAAACTACGAGCAGTACTTC | CASSLGEGNYEQYF
TRBJ1-2 | NA | TRBV5-1 | NA | TGCGCCAGCAGCTCGACAGGAACCTATGGCTACACCTTC | CASSSTGTYGYTF